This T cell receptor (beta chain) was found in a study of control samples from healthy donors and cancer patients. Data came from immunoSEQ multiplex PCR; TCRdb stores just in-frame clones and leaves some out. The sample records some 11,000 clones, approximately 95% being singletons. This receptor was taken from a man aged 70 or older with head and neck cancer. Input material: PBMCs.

This CDR3 is CSVARDRGWNTEAFF. Here the CDR3 DNA reads TGCAGCGTTGCCCGGGACAGGGGGTGGAACACTGAAGCTTTCTTT. This chain links TRBV29-1 with TRBJ1-1; 11 bases match TRBD1. CDR3 size: 15 residues. J was trimmed by 1 base and V by 4 bases; bases with no gene match: 5. The germline gives CDR1 SQVTM, CDR2 ANQGSEA.